This TCR beta chain was sequenced in a study of CD8 T cell repertoires and HIV-1 epitope variants. Study-wide background: T cells were stimulated with Twenty-five Gag and Nef peptides separately. Controls were a CMV, EBV and flu peptide pool, Ebola AY9 negative control, and no-peptide well.

Only a few counts were recorded for this clone. Its antigen is currently unknown. Sequencing was performed with immunoSEQ multiplex PCR; in TCRdb, only in-frame clones are kept and a portion is missing. The table shows approximately 90,000 clones, with 60% to 80% occurring only once. Study results and caveats: No clonotypes responded to the TAALDMSHF plasma variant; about five recognized KF9, one HW9.

Sequencing input: uncultured baseline CD8+ T cells from peripheral blood mononuclear cells (PBMCs). This receptor was taken from a male donor with HIV.

The CDR3 loop is CASSSGGLRSNQPQHF. The DNA of the CDR3 is TGTGCCAGCAGCTCCGGGGGCCTAAGGAGCAATCAGCCCCAGCATTTT. The chain couples TRBV7-2 to TRBJ1-5, with D perhaps TRBD1 (6 bases). Germline V lookup: CDR1 SGHTA, CDR2 FQGNSA. With 4 bases removed from V and 1 base from J, the gap between germline ends came to 14 bases. This CDR3 has 16 amino acids.